This TCR beta chain is drawn from a study of technical replicates of blood from several donors. TCRdb keeps only in-frame clones here, not all; method: immunoSEQ multiplex PCR. The sample includes about 84,000 clones, 93% of them seen just once. This CDR3 is 9 amino acids long. CDR1 is SQVTM, CDR2 ANQGSEA, per germline. Trimming stripped 7 bases from V and 9 bases from J, with 7 bases between. Sequenced input: T cells isolated from PBMCs. This chain uses TRBV29-1 with TRBJ2-1; no definite D call. The clonotype comes from a human donor in good health. The CDR3 sequence is CSAPGEQFF. The CDR3 nucleotides are TGCAGCGCCCCGGGTGAGCAGTTCTTC.